This record looks at one T cell receptor beta chain sequence and its context. There is no known antigen for this receptor. No per-base quality is available; no much larger clone lies one base away. Using the deep immunoSEQ assay, multiplex PCR amplified TCR CDR3 regions from genomic DNA. Genomic DNA extracted from each cell subset was distributed evenly over all wells of several immunoSEQ 96-well plates, and each plate served as one replicate. Each replicate PCR for sorted subsets received about 210 ng genomic DNA, equal to tens of thousands of T cell genomes. The purified libraries were quantified using a Qubit 3.0 fluorometer, sized with a Bioanalyzer 2100, and then quantified again using the KAPA Library Quantification kit. Each immunoSEQ 96-well plate was sequenced on its own single-read 150-cycle Illumina NextSeq 550 flow cell. In the paper's pipeline: Because the immunoSEQ output included only junctional sequences and no quality scores, the filtering could not be the same as the filtering used for full-length reads. Sequences were annotated with PyIR, a Python wrapper for IgBLAST v1.9, and V/J genes and CDR3 were assigned using IMGT germline references. Reads with weak V/J assignments (E-value above 1e-6), missing CDR3, stop codons, out-of-frame junctions, or ambiguous translated residues were removed. V3J clonotypes were defined by identical inferred V gene, J gene, and CDR3 amino acid sequence. The percentage overlap between two repertoires was calculated by dividing the number of shared unique clonotypes by the size of the smaller repertoire. RTK rarefaction, the Chao1 estimator, and Recon v2.1 estimates of unobserved clonotypes were used to assess repertoire richness. OLGA was used to compute generation probabilities for all TCRbeta clonotypes that the gDNA method yielded from a few donors. The source is immuneACCESS, and TCRdb retained only in-frame sequences with V and J called. Part of the clones is not carried over; for the studies checked, unresolved V genes explain less than half of this, and the remainder is unexplained. V and J calls and clone size follow that table, whereas D and trimming were derived from the DNA. This sample gives roughly 1,500,000 clones in total; around 98.5% of them show up just once. Together, the top ten hold 0.36% of the sample.

The sample comes from a study of shared clonotypes between healthy human individuals (dated by TCRdb to about 2020). About the full investigation: Three men and two women, aged 18 to 49 years, made up the cohort. Per donor, leukapheresis produced somewhere between about 0.94 and 9.5 billion PBMCs. To increase sequencing depth and limit assay-specific biases, TCR repertoire library preparation and sequencing were carried out by different laboratories using diverse techniques. For each donor, three plates each were used for CD4 naive and CD4 memory, two plates were used for CD8 naive, and one plate was used for CD8 memory. To estimate repertoire size and how much clonotypes are shared between individuals, the study performed deep sequencing of blood TCR repertoires from roughly five healthy adults.

The research as a whole found: Estimated clonotype richness was generally larger for naive than for memory subsets. Because the study included a small number of donors, the genetic and exposure-history diversity represented was limited. Incomplete sequencing was indicated by rarefaction of sorted-subset datasets, despite the large sequencing depth. When several donors were compared, the shared fraction of clonotypes was 5% to 6.5% for naive CD4, more than 3% for naive CD8, 2% to 2.5% for memory CD4, and 0.3% to 0.5% for memory CD8. Compared with non-shared clonotypes, the clonotypes found in all four sorted-subset donors had higher generation probabilities. Pairwise subsampling led to the expectation that sequencing depth would affect the degree of clonotype sharing among donors. Sampling was restricted to blood, and TCR repertoires in tissues likely differ from the TCR repertoires found in blood.

The donors were healthy, HIV-negative adults who had no recently reported acute infections or vaccinations. Only Caucasian adults living in Nashville, Tennessee, USA were represented among the donors. CD4+ T cells were enriched by magnetic negative selection; naive cells were then positively selected on CD45RA, and the negative fraction formed the memory subset. Blood was obtained by leukapheresis, after which PBMCs were separated by Ficoll-Histopaque density gradient centrifugation and cryopreserved in liquid nitrogen vapor phase. Purity and quantity of every magnetically sorted T cell population were checked by analytical flow cytometry. Genomic DNA was isolated from each sorted fraction and quantified by UV absorbance on a Nanodrop 2000c. The CDR3 numbers 14 residues from cysteine through phenylalanine. The retained sequence is limited to the CDR3, 42 bases, with the frame set at the first base. For CDR1 and CDR2, the germline V gene (reference sequence) lists SGHNT and YYREEE. V has 8 bases trimmed and J has 5 bases trimmed; junction bases matching no gene number 10.

The rearranged segments are TRBV5-4 and TRBJ2-5; TRBD1 aligns with 9 central bases. The sample was naive CD4+ T cells sorted from blood. The sample's cell subset or site, from its label and the paper: CD45RA+ positively selected. This receptor was identified in a man aged 30 to 45 in good health. The CDR3 in this case is CASFRQGDGETQYF. The DNA sequence is as follows: TGTGCCAGTTTCAGACAGGGGGACGGGGAGACCCAGTACTTC.